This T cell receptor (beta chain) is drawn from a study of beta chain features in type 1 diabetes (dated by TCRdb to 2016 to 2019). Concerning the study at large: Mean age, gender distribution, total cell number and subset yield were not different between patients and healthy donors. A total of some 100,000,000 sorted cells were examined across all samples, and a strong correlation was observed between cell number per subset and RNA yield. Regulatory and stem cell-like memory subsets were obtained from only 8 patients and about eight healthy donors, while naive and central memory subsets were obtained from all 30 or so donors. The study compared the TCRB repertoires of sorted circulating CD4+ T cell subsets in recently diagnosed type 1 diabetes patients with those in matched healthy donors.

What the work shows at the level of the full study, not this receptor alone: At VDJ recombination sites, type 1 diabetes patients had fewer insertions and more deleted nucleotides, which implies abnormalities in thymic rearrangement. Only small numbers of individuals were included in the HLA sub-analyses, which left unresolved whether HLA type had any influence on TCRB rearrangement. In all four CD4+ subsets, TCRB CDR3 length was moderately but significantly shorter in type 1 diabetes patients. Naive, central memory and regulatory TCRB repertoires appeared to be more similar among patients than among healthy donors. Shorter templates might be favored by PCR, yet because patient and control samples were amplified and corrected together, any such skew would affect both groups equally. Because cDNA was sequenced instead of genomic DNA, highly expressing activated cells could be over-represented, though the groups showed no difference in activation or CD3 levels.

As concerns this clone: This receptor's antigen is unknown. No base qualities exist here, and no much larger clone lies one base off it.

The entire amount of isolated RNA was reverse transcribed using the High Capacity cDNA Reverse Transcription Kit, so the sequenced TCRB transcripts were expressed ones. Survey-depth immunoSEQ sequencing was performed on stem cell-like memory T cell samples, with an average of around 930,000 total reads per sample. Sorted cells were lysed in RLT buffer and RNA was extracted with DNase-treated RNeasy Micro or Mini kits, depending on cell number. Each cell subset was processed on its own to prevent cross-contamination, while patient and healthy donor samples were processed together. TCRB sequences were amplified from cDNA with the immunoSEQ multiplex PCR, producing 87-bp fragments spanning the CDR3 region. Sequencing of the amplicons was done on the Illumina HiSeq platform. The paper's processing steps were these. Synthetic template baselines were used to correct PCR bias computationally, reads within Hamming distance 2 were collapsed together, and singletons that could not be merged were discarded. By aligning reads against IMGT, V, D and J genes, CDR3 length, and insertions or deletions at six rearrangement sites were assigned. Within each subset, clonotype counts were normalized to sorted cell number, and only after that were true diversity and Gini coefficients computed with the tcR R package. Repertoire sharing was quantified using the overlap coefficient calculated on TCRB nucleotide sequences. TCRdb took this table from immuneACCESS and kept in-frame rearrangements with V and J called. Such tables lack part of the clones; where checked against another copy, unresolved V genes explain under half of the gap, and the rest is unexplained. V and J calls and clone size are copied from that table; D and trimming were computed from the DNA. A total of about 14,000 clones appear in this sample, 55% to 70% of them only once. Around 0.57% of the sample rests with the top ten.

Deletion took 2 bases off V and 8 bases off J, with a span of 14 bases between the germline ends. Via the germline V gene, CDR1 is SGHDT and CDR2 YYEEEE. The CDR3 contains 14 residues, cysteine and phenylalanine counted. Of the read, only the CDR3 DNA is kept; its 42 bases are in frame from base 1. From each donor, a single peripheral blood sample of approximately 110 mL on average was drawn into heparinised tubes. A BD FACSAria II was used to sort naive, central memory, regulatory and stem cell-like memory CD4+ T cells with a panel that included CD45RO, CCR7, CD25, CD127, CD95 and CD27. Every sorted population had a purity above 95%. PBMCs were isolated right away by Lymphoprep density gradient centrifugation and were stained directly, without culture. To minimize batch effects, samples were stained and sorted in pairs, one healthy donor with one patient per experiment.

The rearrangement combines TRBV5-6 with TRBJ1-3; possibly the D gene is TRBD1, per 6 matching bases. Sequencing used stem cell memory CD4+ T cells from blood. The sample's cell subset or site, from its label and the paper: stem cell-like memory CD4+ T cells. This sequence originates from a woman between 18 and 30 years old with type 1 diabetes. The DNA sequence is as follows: TGTGCCAGCAGCTTCGGGGGGCAATGGGACACCATATATTTT. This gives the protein CASSFGGQWDTIYF.